Listed below are T cell receptor beta chains from one sample, sequenced in a study of control samples from healthy donors and cancer patients. Clones were read by immunoSEQ multiplex PCR, and TCRdb kept only the in-frame ones, dropping some. This table has fewer than 90,000 clones, around 94% appearing once. Material: blood. Receptors were obtained from a woman aged 40 to 50 in good health. The CDR3 runs from the conserved cysteine through the conserved F or W. The D gene is left open where the match is weak. The size entry is marked missing in some rows and otherwise reads once, few, many or a size class.

size | J | V | D | DNA | CDR3
- | TRBJ2-3 | TRBV3-1/TRBV3-2 | TRBD2 | TGTGCCAGCAGCCATCGGCTAGCGGGGGATGGGACAGATACGCAGTATTTT | CASSHRLAGDGTDTQYF
- | TRBJ1-5 | TRBV12-3/TRBV12-4 | - | TGTGCCAGCAGTCCCGATAGCAATCAGCCCCAGCATTTT | CASSPDSNQPQHF
- | TRBJ1-1 | TRBV30 | - | TGTGCCTGGAGTGGACAGCTTGGGGGAGAAGCTTTCTTT | CAWSGQLGGEAFF
- | TRBJ1-1 | TRBV13 | - | TGTGCCAGCACCTACCTTGGGACTGAAGCTTTCTTT | CASTYLGTEAFF
- | TRBJ1-1 | TRBV12-5 | TRBD1 | TGTGCTAGTGGTTTGGGGGGGACAGGGGGCGATAGCACTGAAGCTTTCTTT | CASGLGGTGGDSTEAFF
- | TRBJ1-3 | TRBV18 | TRBD1 | TGTGCCAGCTCACTGAGGGGGCTTGGAAACACCATATATTTT | CASSLRGLGNTIYF
- | TRBJ1-5 | TRBV29-1 | - | TGCAGCGTTGCCCTAAATGACATGCGGCCCCAGCATTTT | CSVALNDMRPQHF
- | TRBJ1-5 | TRBV12-5 | - | TGTGCTAGTGGTTTGGAAGATCAGCCCCAGCATTTT | CASGLEDQPQHF
- | TRBJ1-1 | TRBV27 | - | TGTGCCAGCAGTTTATTAGGGGATACTGAAGCTTTCTTT | CASSLLGDTEAFF
- | TRBJ1-2 | TRBV9 | - | TGTGCCAGCAGCCCAGGGTCTGGGTATGGCTACACCTTC | CASSPGSGYGYTF
- | TRBJ2-1 | TRBV11-1 | TRBD1 | TGTGCCAGCAGCTTAGTGGGACAGGGGGCACTTGAGCAGTTCTTC | CASSLVGQGALEQFF
- | TRBJ2-7 | TRBV6-6 | TRBD1 | TGTGCCAGCAGTGCATATAGGACAGGGGCTGACGAGCAGTACTTC | CASSAYRTGADEQYF
- | TRBJ2-7 | TRBV19 | - | TGTGCCAGTACCCTTGCGGCAAGCTCCTACGAGCAGTACTTC | CASTLAASSYEQYF
- | TRBJ1-1 | TRBV21-1 | - | TGTGCCAGCAGCAAGGGCGGGACAGTTGACACTGAAGCTTTCTTT | CASSKGGTVDTEAFF
- | TRBJ2-1 | TRBV5-4 | TRBD2 | TGTGCCAGCAGCCTCAGCGGGAGGGCGGGAAATGAGCAGTTCTTC | CASSLSGRAGNEQFF
once | TRBJ2-1 | TRBV7-9 | TRBD2 | TGTGCCAGCAGCTTACACGGGACTACCAATGAGCAGTTCTTC | CASSLHGTTNEQFF
- | TRBJ1-5 | TRBV21-1 | - | TGTGCCAGCGGATCCGACAGGGGAGACAATCAGCCCCAGCATTTT | CASGSDRGDNQPQHF
- | TRBJ1-6 | TRBV7-2 | - | TGTGCCAGCAGCTTAGGGGGTAGGGGCTCCTATAATTCACCCCTCCACTTT | CASSLGGRGSYNSPLHF
- | TRBJ1-2 | TRBV6-5 | - | TGTGCCAGCAGTTACCTAGGGGTGGACTATGGCTACACCTTC | CASSYLGVDYGYTF
once | TRBJ2-7 | TRBV27 | TRBD1 | TGTGCCAGCAGTAAGGACAGGAGCTCCTACGAGCAGTACTTC | CASSKDRSSYEQYF
- | TRBJ2-3 | TRBV6-5 | - | TGTGCCAGCAAGGGTAGCACAGATACGCAGTATTTT | CASKGSTDTQYF
- | TRBJ2-7 | TRBV15 | - | TGTGCCACCAGCAGACCACTAGCCGCTAAAGCCTCCTACGAGCAGTACTTC | CATSRPLAAKASYEQYF
- | TRBJ2-2 | TRBV10-1 | - | TGCGCCAGCAGTGACCATAGACAGGCCTCGAACACCGGGGAGCTGTTTTTT | CASSDHRQASNTGELFF
- | TRBJ2-1 | TRBV12-3/TRBV12-4 | TRBD1 | TGTGCCAGCAGCGACAGGGGGTCGGGTGAGCAGTTCTTC | CASSDRGSGEQFF
- | TRBJ2-2 | TRBV9 | TRBD2 | TGTGCCAGCAATAGGGCTAGCGGGAGCGAAGTTGTAGGGGAGCTGTTTTTT | CASNRASGSEVVGELFF
- | TRBJ2-1 | TRBV7-6 | - | TGTGCCAGCAGCTTACAAGGCGGGGCCTACAATGAGCAGTTCTTC | CASSLQGGAYNEQFF
- | TRBJ2-5 | TRBV24-1 | - | TGTGCCACCAGTGATCCTACAGGGGTGGGGGGTGAGGAGACCCAGTACTTC | CATSDPTGVGGEETQYF
- | TRBJ1-5 | TRBV6-5 | - | TGTGCCAGCAGTAAACAGGGAAGTAGTCGTCAGCCCCAGCATTTT | CASSKQGSSRQPQHF
- | TRBJ1-1 | TRBV6-2/TRBV6-3 | - | TGTGCCAGCAGTTACTGGGCGAAAGGGACTGAAGCTTTCTTT | CASSYWAKGTEAFF
- | TRBJ2-7 | TRBV7-9 | - | TGTGCCAGCAGCCAGACGGGGGCTGACGAGCAGTACTTC | CASSQTGADEQYF
- | TRBJ2-1 | TRBV11-1 | - | TGTGCCAGCAGTAACGGCTATAACAATGAGCAGTTCTTC | CASSNGYNNEQFF
- | TRBJ1-5 | TRBV4-1 | TRBD1 | TGCGCCAGCAGCCAAAGGACAGGGAATCAGCCCCAGCATTTT | CASSQRTGNQPQHF
once | TRBJ1-1 | TRBV11-3 | - | TGTGCCAGCAGTCAAGGGGCCACAGCCATGAACACTGAAGCTTTCTTT | CASSQGATAMNTEAFF
once | TRBJ1-1 | TRBV2 | - | TGTGCCAGCTCTTGGCACACTGAAGCTTTCTTT | CASSWHTEAFF
- | TRBJ2-1 | TRBV10-3 | - | TGTGCCATCAGTGATATCGGGACTGAGCAGTTCTTC | CAISDIGTEQFF
- | TRBJ2-3 | TRBV10-1 | TRBD2 | TGCGCCAGCAGTGGGAGCGGGAGAGGCACAGATACGCAGTATTTT | CASSGSGRGTDTQYF
- | TRBJ1-2 | TRBV29-1 | - | TGCAGCGTTGAAGACGGATTGATCGGAGGCTACACCTTC | CSVEDGLIGGYTF
- | TRBJ1-6 | TRBV18 | - | TGTGCCAGCTCACCAGGGGTTTTGGATTCACCCCTCCACTTT | CASSPGVLDSPLHF
- | TRBJ2-6 | TRBV27 | - | TGTGCCAGCAGTGACTCTGGGGCCAACGTCCTGACTTTC | CASSDSGANVLTF
once | TRBJ2-5 | TRBV21-1 | - | TGTGCCAGCAGCAAAAGATCGGGGTCAGAGACCCAGTACTTC | CASSKRSGSETQYF
once | TRBJ1-2 | TRBV5-4 | - | TGTGCCAGCAGCTTGACAGTCTCGGATGGCTACACCTTC | CASSLTVSDGYTF
- | TRBJ2-7 | TRBV6-5 | TRBD1 | TGTGCCAGCAGTAACAGGGGGGAAAACTACGAGCAGTACTTC | CASSNRGENYEQYF
- | TRBJ2-3 | TRBV6-5 | - | TGTGCCAGCAGTTACTCGCCAACGGCAGATACGCAGTATTTT | CASSYSPTADTQYF
- | TRBJ2-6 | TRBV7-6 | - | TGTGCCAGCAGCTTAGAGCTATTGATCTCTGGGGCCAACGTCCTGACTTTC | CASSLELLISGANVLTF
few | TRBJ1-6 | TRBV3-1/TRBV3-2 | TRBD1 | TGTGCCAGCAGCCAAGCGGACAGGTCAAATTCACCCCTCCACTTT | CASSQADRSNSPLHF
- | TRBJ2-5 | TRBV7-2 | - | TGTGCCAGCAGCTTTACTAGTGGAGAGACCCAGTACTTC | CASSFTSGETQYF
once | TRBJ1-3 | TRBV5-6 | - | TGTGCCAGCAGCTTTGGAAACGTTGCCCCCTCTGGAAACACCATATATTTT | CASSFGNVAPSGNTIYF
- | TRBJ2-7 | TRBV7-8 | - | TGTGCCAGCAGCTCGACACAGAGCTACGAGCAGTACTTC | CASSSTQSYEQYF
- | TRBJ1-3 | TRBV7-8 | - | TGTGCCAGCAGCTTAGGTATCTCTGGAAACACCATATATTTT | CASSLGISGNTIYF
- | TRBJ2-1 | TRBV9 | - | TGTGCCAGCAGTGGTTACGGGAGAGGGTCCTACAATGAGCAGTTCTTC | CASSGYGRGSYNEQFF
- | TRBJ2-3 | TRBV30 | - | TGTGCCGGCCGGGACACTAGCACAGATACGCAGTATTTT | CAGRDTSTDTQYF
- | TRBJ1-1 | TRBV5-1 | - | TGCGCCAGCAGCTCCGACAGCTCTGTCAACACTGAAGCTTTCTTT | CASSSDSSVNTEAFF
- | TRBJ2-7 | TRBV6-5 | TRBD1 | TGTGCCAGCGGATCCGGGACAGCGAGCTACGAGCAGTACTTC | CASGSGTASYEQYF
- | TRBJ1-2 | TRBV7-9 | - | TGTGCCAGCAGCTCTAGGGCTGAGGATCCTCCGTCCTATGGCTACACCTTC | CASSSRAEDPPSYGYTF
- | TRBJ2-1 | TRBV6-5 | TRBD2 | TGTGCCAGCAAGCGGGGGGGAGCAGGGAATGAGCAGTTCTTC | CASKRGGAGNEQFF
- | TRBJ1-1 | TRBV7-3 | TRBD1 | TGTGCCAGCAGCTGGACAGGGGGGACCACTGAAGCTTTCTTT | CASSWTGGTTEAFF
- | TRBJ2-1 | TRBV5-6 | - | TGTGCCAGCAGCTTGGTTTCGGTTGAGCAGTTCTTC | CASSLVSVEQFF
- | TRBJ2-7 | TRBV27 | - | TGTGCCAGCAGTTGGTCAGGGGAGAGCGAGCAGTACTTC | CASSWSGESEQYF